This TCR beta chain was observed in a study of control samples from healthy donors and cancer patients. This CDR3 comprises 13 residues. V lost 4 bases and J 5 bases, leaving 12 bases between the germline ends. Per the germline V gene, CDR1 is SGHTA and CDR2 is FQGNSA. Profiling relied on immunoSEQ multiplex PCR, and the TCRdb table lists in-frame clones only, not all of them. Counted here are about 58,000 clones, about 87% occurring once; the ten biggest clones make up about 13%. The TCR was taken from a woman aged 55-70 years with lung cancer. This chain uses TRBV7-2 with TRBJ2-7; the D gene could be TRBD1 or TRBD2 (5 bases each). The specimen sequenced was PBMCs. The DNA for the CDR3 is TGTGCCAGCAGCTCTTCTAGGGACCACGAGCAGTACTTC. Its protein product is CASSSSRDHEQYF.